A selection of T cell receptor beta chains follows, all from one sample in a study of T cell changes during pregnancy in multiple sclerosis. Sequenced by immunoSEQ multiplex PCR; TCRdb stores in-frame clones only, minus some. The sample records over 70,000 clones, 94% being singletons. The sample was peripheral blood, taken in the third trimester of pregnancy. All receptors derive from a female donor with multiple sclerosis, enrolled in a pregnancy study. CDR3s include the opening cysteine and the closing phenylalanine or tryptophan. The order of the fields is J gene, V gene, CDR3 protein.

j_call: TRBJ2-5
v_call: TRBV4-1
cdr3_aa: CASSQGSGTGSQETQYF

j_call: TRBJ1-2
v_call: TRBV5-1
cdr3_aa: CASSPGTLAGGYTF

j_call: TRBJ1-2
v_call: TRBV19
cdr3_aa: CASQKTGGDGYTF

j_call: TRBJ2-2
v_call: TRBV12-1
cdr3_aa: CASSYPLAGGPIRDTGELFF

j_call: TRBJ1-1
v_call: TRBV28
cdr3_aa: CASSFSPRQETEAFF

j_call: TRBJ1-4
v_call: TRBV10-3
cdr3_aa: CAISAKWGGDLNEKLFF

j_call: TRBJ2-7
v_call: TRBV7-2
cdr3_aa: CASSLADSLVYEQYF

j_call: TRBJ2-1
v_call: TRBV5-8
cdr3_aa: CASSLGLLAVNEQFF

j_call: TRBJ1-4
v_call: TRBV5-1
cdr3_aa: CASSPGGEKLFF

j_call: TRBJ1-3
v_call: TRBV19
cdr3_aa: CASRGNSGNTIYF

j_call: TRBJ2-7
v_call: TRBV30
cdr3_aa: CAWNRGHSYEQYF

j_call: TRBJ2-7
v_call: TRBV7-2
cdr3_aa: CASSSLTSRDEQYF

j_call: TRBJ2-7
v_call: TRBV2
cdr3_aa: CASSAEDYEQYF

j_call: TRBJ2-1
v_call: TRBV29-1
cdr3_aa: CSVEDPGSWTVYNEQFF

j_call: TRBJ2-3
v_call: TRBV7-8
cdr3_aa: CASSPVLTGGMRTDTQYF

j_call: TRBJ2-7
v_call: TRBV10-2
cdr3_aa: CASTRLELYEQYF

j_call: TRBJ2-3
v_call: TRBV28
cdr3_aa: CAILPGQGFTDTQYF

j_call: TRBJ1-4
v_call: TRBV6-5
cdr3_aa: CASRQTGGYEKLFF

j_call: TRBJ2-1
v_call: TRBV10-3
cdr3_aa: CAISESLPSGSYNEQFF

j_call: TRBJ1-1
v_call: TRBV4-1
cdr3_aa: CASSLWEDTEAFF

j_call: TRBJ1-2
v_call: TRBV30
cdr3_aa: CACLPQVPNYGYTF

j_call: TRBJ2-1
v_call: TRBV19
cdr3_aa: CASSIGDSLYNEQFF

j_call: TRBJ2-1
v_call: TRBV9
cdr3_aa: CASSVGSLAGGSSYNEQFF

j_call: TRBJ2-2
v_call: TRBV19
cdr3_aa: CASIPGTSGPNTGELFF

j_call: TRBJ2-6
v_call: TRBV7-6
cdr3_aa: CASSYHLSGTISGANVLTF

j_call: TRBJ1-1
v_call: TRBV11-2
cdr3_aa: CASSLVGQTAEAFF

j_call: TRBJ1-4
v_call: TRBV2
cdr3_aa: CASNQRIDEKLFF

j_call: TRBJ2-3
v_call: TRBV5-1
cdr3_aa: CASSGGPGTDTQYF

j_call: TRBJ2-7
v_call: TRBV18
cdr3_aa: CASSPQRQSYEQYF

j_call: TRBJ2-3
v_call: TRBV5-1
cdr3_aa: CASSSNSGLAGGGADTQYF

j_call: TRBJ2-7
v_call: TRBV5-4
cdr3_aa: CASSSRTKSSYEQYF

j_call: TRBJ2-1
v_call: TRBV7-2
cdr3_aa: CASSQMASGTGYNEQFF

j_call: TRBJ1-1
v_call: TRBV9
cdr3_aa: CASSPPSRGTEAFF

j_call: TRBJ2-6
v_call: TRBV5-5
cdr3_aa: CASSLGGTSSGANVLTF

j_call: TRBJ2-5
v_call: TRBV7-9
cdr3_aa: CASSLVSTGGETQYF

j_call: TRBJ1-5
v_call: TRBV19
cdr3_aa: CASKKGQAFNQPQHF

j_call: TRBJ2-5
v_call: TRBV9
cdr3_aa: CASSVAQAQETQYF

j_call: TRBJ2-7
v_call: TRBV19
cdr3_aa: CASSATGVASYEQYF

j_call: TRBJ1-4
v_call: TRBV21-1
cdr3_aa: CASSKDGPPRNEKLFF

j_call: TRBJ1-5
v_call: TRBV5-8
cdr3_aa: CASSPRVNQPQHF

j_call: TRBJ2-7
v_call: TRBV11-3
cdr3_aa: CASSLGFGGMNEQYF

j_call: TRBJ2-1
v_call: TRBV28
cdr3_aa: CASSQTGFLHEQFF

j_call: TRBJ1-5
v_call: TRBV28
cdr3_aa: CASSPTGFTPQHF

j_call: TRBJ1-1
v_call: TRBV10-3
cdr3_aa: CAISTVNTEAFF

j_call: TRBJ2-7
v_call: TRBV6-1
cdr3_aa: CARRTSGTYEQYF

j_call: TRBJ2-5
v_call: TRBV2
cdr3_aa: CASSAPGLAGKTQYF

j_call: TRBJ2-7
v_call: TRBV28
cdr3_aa: CASSLGLGTGWRNEQYF

j_call: TRBJ2-1
v_call: TRBV28
cdr3_aa: CASSPISYNEQFF

j_call: TRBJ1-1
v_call: TRBV5-6
cdr3_aa: CASSFRVYTEAFF

j_call: TRBJ2-7
v_call: TRBV28
cdr3_aa: CASSLQGTYEHYF

j_call: TRBJ2-5
v_call: TRBV5-1
cdr3_aa: CASSPRTGRETQYF

j_call: TRBJ1-1
v_call: TRBV7-9
cdr3_aa: CASDGTGDTEAFF

j_call: TRBJ2-2
v_call: TRBV18
cdr3_aa: CASSQTSGGELFF

j_call: TRBJ2-5
v_call: TRBV2
cdr3_aa: CASRALKETQYF

j_call: TRBJ1-3
v_call: TRBV4-1
cdr3_aa: CASSRLGGNTIYF

j_call: TRBJ2-5
v_call: TRBV7-6
cdr3_aa: CASSSGLVIGQETQYF

j_call: TRBJ1-1
v_call: TRBV7-9
cdr3_aa: CASSPRTGETEAFF

j_call: TRBJ1-4
v_call: TRBV6-1
cdr3_aa: CASRRPGTGVEKLFF

j_call: TRBJ2-4
v_call: TRBV7-9
cdr3_aa: CASSSPLAGENIQYF